These 6 T cell receptor beta chains share one sample of origin, sequenced in a study of cytomegalovirus exposure and HLA in healthy donors. Profiling relied on immunoSEQ multiplex PCR, and the TCRdb table lists in-frame clones only, not all of them. The table includes over 200,000 clones, more than 75% detected once. Sequenced sample: PBMCs. The receptors were sampled from a woman between 18 and 29 years old in good health and CMV-seropositive.

Remarks on this clone: Relative to the germline gene, one junction end is altered; a read error may explain this. This chain joins TRBV6-9 and TRBJ2-7; 7 nucleotides line up with TRBD1. Germline CDR1 and CDR2: MNHGY and SVAAGI. The CDR3 consists of 12 residues. CDR3 nucleotide sequence: TGCGCCAGCAGCCCGACAGGGTTCGAGCAGTACTTC. Amino acid sequence: CASSPTGFEQYF.

V and J are TRBV4-1 and TRBJ2-1; D unresolved. The CDR3 runs 16 residues. CDR1 and CDR2 from the germline V gene are MGHRA and YSYEKL. Trimming removed 4 bases from V and 1 base from J, with 14 bases in between. Here the CDR3 reads CASSLTQVISYNEQFF. The CDR3 DNA reads as TGCGCCAGCAGCCTCACTCAGGTAATTTCCTACAATGAGCAGTTCTTC.

The rearrangement uses TRBV5-1 and TRBJ2-7; 9 bases map to TRBD1. V was clipped by 5 bases and J by 3 bases; unmatched bases: 18. The CDR3 is 18 residues long. Germline V gene lookup returns CDR1 SGHRS and CDR2 YFSETQ. CDR3 nucleotides: TGCGCCAGCAGGACCGGAGACCGGGACAGGGAGGGGTTCTACGAGCAGTACTTC. Translated, it gives CASRTGDRDREGFYEQYF.

At least ten counts were recorded for this clone. DNA for the CDR3: TGCGCCAGCAGCCTATCCGGGAACAATAACTATGGCTACACCTTC. It is translated as CASSLSGNNNYGYTF. The gene calls are TRBV5-1 and TRBJ1-2; no clear D gene. V was pared by 4 bases and J by 1 base, with 14 bases between. The length of the CDR3 is 15 residues. Looked up from germline, CDR1 is SGHRS and CDR2 is YFSETQ.

This chain connects TRBV28 to TRBJ2-1; D perhaps matches TRBD1 (6 bases). V was pared by 7 bases and J by 5 bases, with 15 bases between. Germline V gene lookup returns CDR1 MDHEN and CDR2 SYDVKM. This CDR3 spans 14 amino acids. The CDR3 sequence: CASNEPGHNNEQFF. In DNA form, the CDR3 reads TGTGCCAGCAATGAGCCGGGACACAACAATGAGCAGTTCTTC.

V is TRBV27 and J is TRBJ1-1, with unresolved D. V gave up 11 bases and J gave up 1 base, with 11 bases separating them. The CDR3 contains 12 residues. In germline, CDR1 is MNHEY, CDR2 SMNVEV (reference sequence). CDR3 amino acids: CASSVGNTEAFF. DNA for the CDR3: TGTGCCTCAAGTGTCGGGAACACTGAAGCTTTCTTT.